Presented here are 6 T cell receptor beta chains from one specimen sequenced in a study of Ad26.COV2.S vaccination and SARS-CoV-2 variants. The method was immunoSEQ multiplex PCR; TCRdb's version includes in-frame clones alone and lacks a portion of them. The sample shows hundreds of thousands of clones, roughly nine tenths of them seen only once. Treatment noted: around 19 received Ad26.COV2.S at low or high dose, single or two shots; about 5 received placebo; per-sample allocation not given. Samples analyzed were those drawn on day 63 after the first vaccine or placebo injection. This sample comprised peripheral blood, obtained in a trial of Ad26.COV2.S vaccine versus placebo. These receptors were collected from a person between 18 and 65 years old who received the Ad26.COV2.S COVID-19 vaccine or a placebo.

The chain has TRBV5-6 and TRBJ2-7, with 9 bases matching TRBD1. The CDR3 is 19 residues long. Germline V gives CDR1 SGHDT, CDR2 YYEEEE. The J segment lost 0 bases and the V segment lost 4 bases, leaving 17 bases of the junction unmatched. CDR3 sequence reads: CASSPRGKTAGQGSYEQYF. The CDR3 DNA reads as TGTGCCAGCAGCCCGCGTGGGAAGACTGCGGGACAGGGCTCCTACGAGCAGTACTTC.

This clone showed up just a few times. The chain links TRBV4-1 to TRBJ1-1; D is unclear. Germline CDR1 is MGHRA and CDR2 is YSYEKL. The CDR3 is made up of 14 amino acids. The V gene lost 1 base and the J gene lost 6 bases, with 12 bases spanning the gap. The CDR3 nucleotides read TGCGCCAGCAGCCAAGCCCGGGGATCGGCTGAAGCTTTCTTT. Amino acids: CASSQARGSAEAFF.

The chain recombines TRBV6-2 or TRBV6-3 with TRBJ2-7; unclear D gene. Trimming took 4 bases from V and 4 from J, leaving 8 bases between them. Germline V gives CDR1 MNHEY, CDR2 SVGEGT. The CDR3 sequence is 12 residues long. The CDR3 here is CASSLGFYEQYF. CDR3 DNA sequence: TGTGCCAGCAGTTTGGGATTTTACGAGCAGTACTTC.

This clone has only one observation. This chain uses TRBV19 with TRBJ2-1; D may be TRBD1 or TRBD2 (5 bases each). The CDR3 consists of 13 residues. CDR1 LNHDA and CDR2 SQIVND come from the germline V gene (reference sequence). Trimming took off 5 bases at V and 9 bases at J, with 14 bases between the two ends. The CDR3 DNA reads as TGTGCCAGTAGTCTGGGACGTGGTGTTGAGCAGTTCTTC. This gives the protein CASSLGRGVEQFF.

The V and J genes are TRBV2 and TRBJ1-6, with D hard to call. Trimming removed 10 bases at V and 9 bases at J, with 16 bases between. CDR3 size: 13 residues. Germline V gene lookup returns CDR1 SNHLY and CDR2 FYNNEI. The CDR3 sequence: CAIKPGEGSPLHF. The CDR3 nucleotides read TGTGCCATCAAACCTGGGGAGGGTTCACCCCTCCACTTT.

The chain carries TRBV27 and TRBJ2-2; D is ambiguous. CDR3 length equals 15 residues. The V gene's germline CDR1 is MNHEY and CDR2 SMNVEV (reference sequence). V lost 0 bases to trimming and J lost 8 bases, with 13 bases between them. The CDR3 protein is CASSLSRLRVGELFF. DNA of the CDR3: TGTGCCAGCAGTTTATCGCGCCTCCGAGTTGGGGAGCTGTTTTTT.